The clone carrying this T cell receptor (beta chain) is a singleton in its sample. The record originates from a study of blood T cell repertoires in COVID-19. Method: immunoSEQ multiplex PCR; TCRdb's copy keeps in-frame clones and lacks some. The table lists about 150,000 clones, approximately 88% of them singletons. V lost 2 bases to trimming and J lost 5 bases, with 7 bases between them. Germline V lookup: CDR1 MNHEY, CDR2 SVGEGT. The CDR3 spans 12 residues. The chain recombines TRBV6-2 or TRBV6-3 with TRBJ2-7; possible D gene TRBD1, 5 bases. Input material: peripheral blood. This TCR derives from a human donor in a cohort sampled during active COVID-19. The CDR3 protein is CASSYRGDEQYF. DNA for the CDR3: TGTGCCAGCAGTTACAGGGGCGACGAGCAGTACTTC.